This T cell receptor (beta chain) came from a study of OX40 agonist ivuxolimab in advanced cancers. A remark on this clone: Its antigen is not identified.

The CDR3 is 16 amino acids. Germline V CDR1 and CDR2: LGHNA, YSLEER. Trimming at V came to 1 base and at J to 8 bases, leaving 10 bases not matched to a gene. This table comes from immunoSEQ multiplex PCR, and its TCRdb copy is limited to in-frame clones, with some not included. The sample has some 150,000 clones; 85% to 95% are singletons. Broader study findings: On average, a greater number of expanded clones characterised CD8+ T cells relative to CD4+.

Blood sampling was done at baseline, cycle 4 day 1, and cycle 7 day 1. The chain is built from TRBV4-3 and TRBJ1-4; TRBD1 agrees at 7 bases. The source was CD4+ or CD8+ T cells sorted from blood, collected in a trial of the OX40 agonist ivuxolimab. This clonotype was obtained from an adult with an advanced solid tumor such as melanoma, head and neck, liver or kidney cancer. The CDR3 region has the DNA TGCGCCAGCAGCCAAGTGGGACAGCTCATAGGCGAAAAACTGTTTTTT. Its translation: CASSQVGQLIGEKLFF.